These T cell receptor beta chains were read from a single sample in a study of cytomegalovirus exposure and HLA in healthy donors. Using immunoSEQ multiplex PCR, the repertoire was profiled, and TCRdb retains in-frame clones only, with some absent. The sample consists of tens of thousands of clones, about 88% of them appearing once. Sequenced sample: PBMCs. Receptor source: a man between 18 and 29 years old in good health and CMV-seronegative. The CDR3 runs from the conserved cysteine through the conserved F or W. A D gene is named only where the DNA matches it firmly. Clone size is stated in some rows and not others, as once, few, many or a class when expanded.

j_gene	v_gene	d_gene	abundance	CDR3aa	CDR3nt
TRBJ1-1	TRBV11-3	TRBD1	-	CASTLRDSPDEAFF	TGTGCCAGCACCTTGCGGGACAGTCCAGATGAAGCTTTCTTT
TRBJ2-2	TRBV5-1	-	-	CASTSGPPGELFF	TGCGCCAGCACTTCAGGGCCCCCCGGGGAGCTGTTTTTT
TRBJ2-3	TRBV6-4	-	-	CASMSGLENTQYF	TGTGCCAGCATGAGCGGTTTGGAGAATACGCAGTATTTT
TRBJ2-5	TRBV6-4	-	-	CASSDGAKETQYF	TGTGCCAGCAGTGATGGGGCAAAAGAGACCCAGTACTTC
TRBJ2-7	TRBV10-3	-	-	CASRDMDEQYF	TGTGCCAGCCGGGACATGGACGAGCAGTACTTC
TRBJ2-5	TRBV27	TRBD1	-	CASSLGGQRETQYF	TGTGCCAGCAGTTTAGGGGGACAGAGAGAGACCCAGTACTTC
TRBJ2-3	TRBV4-3	TRBD2	-	CASSQASGRAWSTDTQYF	TGCGCCAGCAGCCAAGCTAGCGGGAGGGCCTGGAGTACAGATACGCAGTATTTT
TRBJ2-7	TRBV7-2	-	-	CASSLAAGGTYEQYF	TGTGCCAGCAGCTTAGCCGCAGGAGGCACCTACGAGCAGTACTTC
TRBJ2-7	TRBV5-5	TRBD1	-	CASSRDRAYEQYF	TGTGCCAGCAGCAGGGACAGGGCCTACGAGCAGTACTTC
TRBJ1-1	TRBV28	TRBD1	-	CASSSGQQNTEAFF	TGTGCCAGCAGTTCGGGACAGCAGAACACTGAAGCTTTCTTT
TRBJ2-5	TRBV9	-	-	CASSVGTPYGTQYF	TGTGCCAGCAGCGTCGGGACACCTTATGGGACCCAGTACTTC
TRBJ2-5	TRBV11-2	TRBD2	-	CASRELGTRQETQYF	TGTGCCAGCAGAGAATTAGGGACTAGACAAGAGACCCAGTACTTC
TRBJ2-7	TRBV27	TRBD1	-	CASSLWEPAGGVPYEQYF	TGTGCCAGCAGTTTATGGGAACCGGCAGGGGGCGTCCCCTACGAGCAGTACTTC
TRBJ2-1	TRBV19	TRBD1	-	CASSPQGRSYNEQFF	TGTGCCAGTAGTCCACAGGGGCGCTCCTACAATGAGCAGTTCTTC
TRBJ1-5	TRBV6-5	-	-	CASSVQGSSGQPQHF	TGTGCCAGCAGCGTCCAAGGGTCAAGCGGGCAGCCCCAGCATTTT
TRBJ2-1	TRBV5-1	-	-	CASSLFAGADEQFF	TGCGCCAGCAGCTTGTTCGCAGGGGCCGATGAGCAGTTCTTC
TRBJ1-2	TRBV28	-	-	CAILQQGYGYTF	TGTGCCATCCTCCAACAGGGTTATGGCTACACCTTC
TRBJ1-2	TRBV6-5	-	-	CASRGRNYGYTF	TGTGCCAGCAGGGGCCGTAACTATGGCTACACCTTC
TRBJ2-5	TRBV29-1	TRBD1	-	CSGEGTGNTQYF	TGCAGCGGGGAGGGGACAGGGAATACCCAGTACTTC
TRBJ2-1	TRBV29-1	TRBD1	-	CSAVGQDEPPYNEQFF	TGCAGCGCCGTCGGACAGGACGAACCTCCCTACAATGAGCAGTTCTTC
TRBJ1-5	TRBV29-1	TRBD1	-	CSVGTGGSNQPQHF	TGCAGCGTTGGCACAGGGGGGAGCAATCAGCCCCAGCATTTT
TRBJ2-1	TRBV5-6	-	once	CASSYAPGIDPGEQFF	TGTGCCAGCAGCTACGCCCCCGGGATCGATCCGGGTGAGCAGTTCTTC
TRBJ1-5	TRBV2	-	-	CASRTMVGDDQPQHF	TGTGCCAGCAGGACGATGGTCGGGGATGATCAGCCCCAGCATTTT
TRBJ2-3	TRBV27	-	-	CASSLLIGLGPTDTQYF	TGTGCCAGCAGTTTATTAATAGGATTGGGCCCCACAGATACGCAGTATTTT
TRBJ2-7	TRBV30	TRBD2	-	CAWSMALRSGRAEHEQYF	TGTGCCTGGAGTATGGCCCTTAGGAGCGGGAGGGCCGAGCACGAGCAGTACTTC
TRBJ2-1	TRBV30	-	-	CAWSVQSFEQFF	TGTGCCTGGAGTGTACAGAGCTTCGAGCAGTTCTTC
TRBJ2-7	TRBV6-6	-	-	CASSYRGLSAYEQYF	TGTGCCAGCAGTTACAGGGGGTTAAGCGCCTACGAGCAGTACTTC
TRBJ2-4	TRBV18	-	-	CASSPEVRVAKNIQYF	TGTGCCAGCTCACCCGAAGTTCGGGTAGCCAAAAACATTCAGTACTTC